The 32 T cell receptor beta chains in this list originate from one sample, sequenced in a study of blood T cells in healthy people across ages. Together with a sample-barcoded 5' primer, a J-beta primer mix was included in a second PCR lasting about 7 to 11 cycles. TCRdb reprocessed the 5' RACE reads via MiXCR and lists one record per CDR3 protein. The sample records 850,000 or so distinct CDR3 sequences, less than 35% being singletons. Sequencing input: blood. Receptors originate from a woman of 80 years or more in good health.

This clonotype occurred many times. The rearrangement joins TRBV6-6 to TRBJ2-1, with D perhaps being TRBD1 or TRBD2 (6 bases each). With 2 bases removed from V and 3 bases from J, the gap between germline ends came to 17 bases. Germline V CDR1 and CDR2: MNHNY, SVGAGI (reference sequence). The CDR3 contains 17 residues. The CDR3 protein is CASSYGERGRLYNEQFF. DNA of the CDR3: TGTGCCAGCAGTTACGGGGAACGGGGGCGCCTCTACAATGAGCAGTTCTTC.

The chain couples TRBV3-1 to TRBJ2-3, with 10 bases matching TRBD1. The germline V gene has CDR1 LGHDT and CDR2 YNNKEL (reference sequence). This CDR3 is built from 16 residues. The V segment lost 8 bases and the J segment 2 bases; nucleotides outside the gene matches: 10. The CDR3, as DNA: TGTGCCAGCGGCTTGCAGGGACAGGGGTCCACAGATACGCAGTATTTT. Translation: CASGLQGQGSTDTQYF.

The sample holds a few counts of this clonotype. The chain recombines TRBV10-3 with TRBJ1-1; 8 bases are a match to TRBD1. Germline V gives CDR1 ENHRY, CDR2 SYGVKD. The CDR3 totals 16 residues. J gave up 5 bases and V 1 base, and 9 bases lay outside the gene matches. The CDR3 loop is CAISEFSDRGDTEAFF. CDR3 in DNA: TGTGCCATCAGTGAGTTTTCAGACAGGGGTGATACTGAAGCTTTCTTT.

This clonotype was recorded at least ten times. CDR3 DNA sequence: TGTGCCAGCAGCTCGGGCCCGTATCAGCCCCAGCATTTT. Its protein is CASSSGPYQPQHF. This chain links TRBV7-6 with TRBJ1-5; D call uncertain. The CDR3 totals 13 residues. From germline, CDR1 is SGHVS and CDR2 FNYEAQ. Between the trimmed V and J ends, which lost 4 bases and 5 bases, there was a span of 9 bases.

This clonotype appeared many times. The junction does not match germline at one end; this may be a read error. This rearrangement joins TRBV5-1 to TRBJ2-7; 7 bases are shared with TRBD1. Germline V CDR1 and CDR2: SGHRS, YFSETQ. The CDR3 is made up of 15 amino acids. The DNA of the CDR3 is TGCGCCAGCAGCTTGGATGAGGGGGCCTCCTCCGAGCAGTACTTC. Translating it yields CASSLDEGASSEQYF.

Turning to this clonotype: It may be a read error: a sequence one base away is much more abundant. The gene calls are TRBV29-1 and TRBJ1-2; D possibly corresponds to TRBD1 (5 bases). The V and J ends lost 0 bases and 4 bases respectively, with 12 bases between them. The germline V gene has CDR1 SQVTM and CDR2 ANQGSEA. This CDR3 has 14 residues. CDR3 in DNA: TGCAGCGTTGAAGATTCTGACAGTCGCTATGGCTACACCTTC. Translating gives CSVEDSDSRYGYTF.

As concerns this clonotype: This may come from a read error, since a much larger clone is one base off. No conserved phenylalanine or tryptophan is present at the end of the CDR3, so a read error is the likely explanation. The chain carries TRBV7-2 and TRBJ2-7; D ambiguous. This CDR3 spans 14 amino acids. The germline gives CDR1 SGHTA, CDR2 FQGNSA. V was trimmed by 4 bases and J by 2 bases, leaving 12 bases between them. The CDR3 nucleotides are TGTGCCAGCAGCTCGTCCCTTGGGCCCTACGAGCAGTACTCC. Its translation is CASSSSLGPYEQYS.

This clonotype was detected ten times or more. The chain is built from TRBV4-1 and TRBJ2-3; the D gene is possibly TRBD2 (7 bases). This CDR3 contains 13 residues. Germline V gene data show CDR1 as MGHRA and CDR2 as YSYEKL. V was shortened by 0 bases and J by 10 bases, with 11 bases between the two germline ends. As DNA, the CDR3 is TGCGCCAGCAGCCAAGATAGGGGGGGCTCGCAGTATTTT. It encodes CASSQDRGGSQYF.

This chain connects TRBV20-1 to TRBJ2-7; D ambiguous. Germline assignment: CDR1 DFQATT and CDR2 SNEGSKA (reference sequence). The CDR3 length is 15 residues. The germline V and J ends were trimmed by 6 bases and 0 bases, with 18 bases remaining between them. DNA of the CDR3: TGCAGTGCAGCGAGGAGTCTAGGACCCTCCTACGAGCAGTACTTC. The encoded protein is CSAARSLGPSYEQYF.

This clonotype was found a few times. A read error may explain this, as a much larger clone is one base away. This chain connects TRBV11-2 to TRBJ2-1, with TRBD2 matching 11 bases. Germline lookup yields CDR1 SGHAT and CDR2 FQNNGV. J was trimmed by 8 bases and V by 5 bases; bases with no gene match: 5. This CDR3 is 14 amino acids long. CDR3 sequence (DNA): TGTGCCAGCAGCCTTAGCGGGGGGGGCTATGAGCAGTTCTTC. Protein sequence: CASSLSGGGYEQFF.

The CDR3 sequence is CASSLGTAAINQPQHF. The CDR3 bases are TGTGCCAGCAGCTTGGGGACAGCCGCTATAAATCAGCCCCAGCATTTT. V is TRBV5-5 and J is TRBJ1-5, with D perhaps matching TRBD1 (6 bases). V gave up 0 bases and J gave up 4 bases, with 14 bases separating them. The CDR3 totals 16 residues. Germline CDR1 reads SGHKS; CDR2 reads YYEKEE (reference sequence).

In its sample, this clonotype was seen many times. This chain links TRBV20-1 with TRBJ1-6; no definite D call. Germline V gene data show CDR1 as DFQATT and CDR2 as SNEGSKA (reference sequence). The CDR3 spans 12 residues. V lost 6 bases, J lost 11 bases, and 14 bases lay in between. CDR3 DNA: TGCAGTGCGCTACCGGGTCGAACACCCCTCCACTTT. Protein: CSALPGRTPLHF.

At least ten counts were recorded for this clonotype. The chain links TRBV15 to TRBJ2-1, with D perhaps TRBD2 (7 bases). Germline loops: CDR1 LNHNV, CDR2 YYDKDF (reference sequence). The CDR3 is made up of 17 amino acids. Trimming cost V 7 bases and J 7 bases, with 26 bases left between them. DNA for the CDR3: TGTGCCACCACCCAGGGAGGTCGGCGGGGGCCGGGTAATGAGCAGTTCTTC. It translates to CATTQGGRRGPGNEQFF.

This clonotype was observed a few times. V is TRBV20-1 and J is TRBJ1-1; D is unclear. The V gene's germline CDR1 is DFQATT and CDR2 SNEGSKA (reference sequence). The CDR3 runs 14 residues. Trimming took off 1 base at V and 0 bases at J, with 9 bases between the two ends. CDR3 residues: CSARGRGVNTEAFF. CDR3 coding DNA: TGCAGTGCTAGAGGTCGGGGAGTGAACACTGAAGCTTTCTTT.

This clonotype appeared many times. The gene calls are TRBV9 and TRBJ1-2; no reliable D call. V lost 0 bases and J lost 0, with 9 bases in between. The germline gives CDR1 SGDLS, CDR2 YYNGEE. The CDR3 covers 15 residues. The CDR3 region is CASSVAGEPNYGYTF. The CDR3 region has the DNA TGTGCCAGCAGCGTAGCTGGGGAACCTAACTATGGCTACACCTTC. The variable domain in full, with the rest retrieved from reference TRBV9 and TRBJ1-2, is DSGVTQTPKHLITATGQRVTLRCSPRSGDLSVYWYQQSLDQGLQFLIQYYNGEERAKGNILERFSAQQFPDLHSELNLSSLELGDSALYFCASSVAGEPNYGYTFGSGTRLTVV.

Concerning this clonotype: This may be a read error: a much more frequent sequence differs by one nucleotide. The chain's CDR3 is CASSEYSQGSNGYTF. The CDR3 DNA sequence: TGCGCCAGCAGCGAATACTCACAGGGCTCGAATGGCTACACCTTC. The rearrangement links TRBV5-1 to TRBJ1-2; D is perhaps TRBD1 (6 bases). The CDR3 spans 15 residues. Germline V CDR1 and CDR2: SGHRS, YFSETQ. V shed 4 bases and J shed 6 bases, with 19 bases lying between them.

The CDR3 loop is CASGSGSSSGNTIYF. CDR3 DNA: TGCGCCAGCGGATCAGGGAGCTCCTCTGGAAACACCATATATTTT. V usage is TRBV4-3 and J usage is TRBJ1-3, with D perhaps TRBD1 (5 bases). Germline V CDR1 and CDR2: LGHNA, YSLEER. The CDR3 contains 15 residues. Trimming left V 8 bases short and J 0 bases short, with 14 bases between.

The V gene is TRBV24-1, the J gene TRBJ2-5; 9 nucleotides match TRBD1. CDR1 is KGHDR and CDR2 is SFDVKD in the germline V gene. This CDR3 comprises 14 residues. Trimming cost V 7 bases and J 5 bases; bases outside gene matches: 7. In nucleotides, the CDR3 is TGTGCCACCAGCCGGGACAGGGCTTCCGAGACCCAGTACTTC. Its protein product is CATSRDRASETQYF.

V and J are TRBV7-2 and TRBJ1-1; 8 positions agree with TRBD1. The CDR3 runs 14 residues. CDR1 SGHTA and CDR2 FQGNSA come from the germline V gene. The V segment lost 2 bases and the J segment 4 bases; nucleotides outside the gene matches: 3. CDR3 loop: CASSLPTGATEAFF. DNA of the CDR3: TGTGCCAGCAGCTTACCGACAGGGGCCACTGAAGCTTTCTTT. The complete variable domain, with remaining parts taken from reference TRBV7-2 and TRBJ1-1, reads GAGVSQSPSNKVTEKGKDVELRCDPISGHTALYWYRQSLGQGLEFLIYFQGNSAPDKSGLPSDRFSAERTGGSVSTLTIQRTQQEDSAVYLCASSLPTGATEAFFGQGTRLTVV.

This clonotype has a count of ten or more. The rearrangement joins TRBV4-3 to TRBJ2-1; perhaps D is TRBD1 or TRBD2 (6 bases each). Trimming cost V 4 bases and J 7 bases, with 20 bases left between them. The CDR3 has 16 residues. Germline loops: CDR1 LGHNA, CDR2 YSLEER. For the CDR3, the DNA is TGCGCCAGCAGCCCACTAGGGGGGCCCAAAGAAAATGAGCAGTTCTTC. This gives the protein CASSPLGGPKENEQFF.

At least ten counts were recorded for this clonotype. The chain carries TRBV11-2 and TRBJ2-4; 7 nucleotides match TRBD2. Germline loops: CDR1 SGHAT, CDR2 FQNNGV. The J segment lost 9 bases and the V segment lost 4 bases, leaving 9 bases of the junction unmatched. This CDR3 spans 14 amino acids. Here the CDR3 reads CASSSGGGVGIQYF. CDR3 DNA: TGTGCCAGCAGCTCCGGGGGAGGGGTCGGCATTCAGTACTTC.

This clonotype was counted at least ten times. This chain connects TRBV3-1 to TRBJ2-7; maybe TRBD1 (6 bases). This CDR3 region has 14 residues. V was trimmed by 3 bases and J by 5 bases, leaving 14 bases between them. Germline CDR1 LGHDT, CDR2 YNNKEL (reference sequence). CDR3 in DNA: TGTGCCAGCAGCCACACTGCACAGGGCGACGAGCAGTACTTC. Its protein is CASSHTAQGDEQYF.

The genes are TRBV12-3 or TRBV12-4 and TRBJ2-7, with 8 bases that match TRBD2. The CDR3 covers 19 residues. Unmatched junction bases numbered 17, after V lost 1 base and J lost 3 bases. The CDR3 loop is CASSLVVAGMTRTYYEQYF. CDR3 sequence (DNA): TGTGCCAGCAGTTTAGTAGTAGCGGGGATGACGCGCACATACTACGAGCAGTACTTC.

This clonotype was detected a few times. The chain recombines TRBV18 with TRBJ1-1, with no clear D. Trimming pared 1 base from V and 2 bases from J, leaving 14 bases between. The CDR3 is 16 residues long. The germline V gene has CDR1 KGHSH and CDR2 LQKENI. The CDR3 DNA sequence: TGTGCCAGCTCACCACGACTAGTACGACAAAACACTGAAGCTTTCTTT. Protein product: CASSPRLVRQNTEAFF. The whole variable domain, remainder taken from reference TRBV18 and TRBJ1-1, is NAGVMQNPRHLVRRRGQEARLRCSPMKGHSHVYWYRQLPEEGLKFMVYLQKENIIDESGMPKERFSAEFPKEGPSILRIQQVVRGDSAAYFCASSPRLVRQNTEAFFGQGTRLTVV.

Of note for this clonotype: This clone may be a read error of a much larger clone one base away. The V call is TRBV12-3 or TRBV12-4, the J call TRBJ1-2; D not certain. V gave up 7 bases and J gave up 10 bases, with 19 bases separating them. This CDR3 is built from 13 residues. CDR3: CASTDPWGSDYTF. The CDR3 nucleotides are TGTGCCAGCACCGACCCATGGGGTTCTGACTACACCTTC.

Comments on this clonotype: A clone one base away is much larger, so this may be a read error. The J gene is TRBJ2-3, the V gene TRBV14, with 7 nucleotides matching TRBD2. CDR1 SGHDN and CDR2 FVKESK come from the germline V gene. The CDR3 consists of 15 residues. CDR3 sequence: CASSQDQTSTGTQYF. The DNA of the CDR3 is TGTGCCAGCAGCCAAGATCAGACTAGCACAGGTACGCAGTATTTT.

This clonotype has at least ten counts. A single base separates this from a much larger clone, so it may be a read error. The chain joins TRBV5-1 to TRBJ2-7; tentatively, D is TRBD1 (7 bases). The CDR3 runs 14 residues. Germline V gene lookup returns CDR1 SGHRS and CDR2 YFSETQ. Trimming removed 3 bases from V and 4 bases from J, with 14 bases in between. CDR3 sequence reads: CASSWDSGGYEQYF. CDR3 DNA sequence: TGCGCCAGCAGCTGGGACTCAGGGGGGTACGAGCAGTACTTC.

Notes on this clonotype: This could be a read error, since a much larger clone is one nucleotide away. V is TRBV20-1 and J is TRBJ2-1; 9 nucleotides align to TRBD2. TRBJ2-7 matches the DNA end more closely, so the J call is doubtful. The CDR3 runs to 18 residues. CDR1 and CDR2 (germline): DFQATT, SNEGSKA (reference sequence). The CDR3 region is CSASYIAGAPSSYNEQYF. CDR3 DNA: TGCAGTGCTAGTTACATAGCGGGGGCCCCCAGCTCCTACAATGAGCAGTACTTC.

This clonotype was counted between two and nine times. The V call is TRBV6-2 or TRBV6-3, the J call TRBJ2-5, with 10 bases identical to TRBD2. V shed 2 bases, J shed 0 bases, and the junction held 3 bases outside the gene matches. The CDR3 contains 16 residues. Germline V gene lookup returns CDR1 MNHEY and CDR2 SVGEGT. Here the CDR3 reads CASSYPTSGDQETQYF. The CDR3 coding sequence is TGTGCCAGCAGTTACCCAACTAGCGGGGACCAAGAGACCCAGTACTTC.

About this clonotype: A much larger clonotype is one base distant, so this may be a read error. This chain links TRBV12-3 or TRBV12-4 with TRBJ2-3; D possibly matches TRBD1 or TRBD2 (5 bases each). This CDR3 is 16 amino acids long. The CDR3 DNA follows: TGTGCCAGCAGTTTCTTCCAGGGACGGGGCACAGATATGCAGTATTTT. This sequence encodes CASSFFQGRGTDMQYF.

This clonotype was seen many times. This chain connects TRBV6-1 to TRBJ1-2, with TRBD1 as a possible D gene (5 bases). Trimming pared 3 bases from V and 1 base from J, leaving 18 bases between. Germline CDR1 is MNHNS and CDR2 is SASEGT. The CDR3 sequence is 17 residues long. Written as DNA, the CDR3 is TGTGCCAGCAGTGAGAGAGGGACGGCTGGCTTTAACTATGGCTACACCTTC. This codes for CASSERGTAGFNYGYTF.

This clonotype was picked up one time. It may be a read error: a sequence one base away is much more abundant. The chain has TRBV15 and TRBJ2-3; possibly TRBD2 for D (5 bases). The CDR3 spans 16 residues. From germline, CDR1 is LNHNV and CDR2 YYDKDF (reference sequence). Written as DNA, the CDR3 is TGTGCCACCAGCAGAGTTGGCGGGTCCCCTACAGATGCGCAGTATTTT. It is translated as CATSRVGGSPTDAQYF.